In this sample, the clone carrying this T cell receptor beta chain turned up a few times. Antigen unknown. Preparation of the TCRbeta library involved a method that used unique molecular identifiers. MiXCR, run by TCRdb on the PCR reads, gives a single entry per CDR3 protein. The sample lists about 580,000 distinct CDR3 sequences; 20% to 25% were seen once. The data are from a study of T-cell reconstitution after alpha-beta-depleted transplantation in children. Whole-study findings and limits: Some patients' high day-60 TCRbeta diversity was attributed to recipient cells surviving conditioning.

Germline CDR1 and CDR2: DFQATT and SNEGSKA (reference sequence). This CDR3 is 14 amino acids long. Trimming took off 4 bases at V and 2 bases at J, with 12 bases between the two ends. The rearrangement links TRBV20-1 to TRBJ1-5, with D unclear. The TCR comes from a boy younger than two who had a stem cell transplant for acute myeloid leukemia, so the T cells may come from the graft donor. This specimen was PBMCs, mostly from graft donor cells, taken 360 days after TCRalphabeta/CD19-depleted stem cell transplant. The CDR3 DNA is TGCAGTGCTATAGGTATTAGAGGCAATCAGCCCCAGCATTTT. Its translation: CSAIGIRGNQPQHF.